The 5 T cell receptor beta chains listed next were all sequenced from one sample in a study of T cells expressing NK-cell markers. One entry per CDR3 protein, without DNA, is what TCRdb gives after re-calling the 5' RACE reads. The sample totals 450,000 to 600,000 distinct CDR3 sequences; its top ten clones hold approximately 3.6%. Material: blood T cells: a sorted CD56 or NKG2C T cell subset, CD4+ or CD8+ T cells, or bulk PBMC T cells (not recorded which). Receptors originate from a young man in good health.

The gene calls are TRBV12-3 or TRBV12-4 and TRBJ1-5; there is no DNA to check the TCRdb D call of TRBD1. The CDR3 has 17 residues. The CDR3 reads CASSPTGSVLSNQPQHF.

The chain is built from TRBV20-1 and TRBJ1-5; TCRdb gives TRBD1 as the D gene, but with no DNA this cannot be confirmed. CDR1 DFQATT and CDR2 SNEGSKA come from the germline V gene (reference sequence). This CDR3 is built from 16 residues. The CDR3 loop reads CSARDLRGTADQPQHF.

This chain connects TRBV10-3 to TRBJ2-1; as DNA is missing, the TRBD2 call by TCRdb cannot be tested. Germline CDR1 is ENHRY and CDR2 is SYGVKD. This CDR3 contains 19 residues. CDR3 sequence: CAISELPLTSGRAYNEQFF.

The CDR3: CSASPSVNEQFF. The J gene is TRBJ2-1, the V gene TRBV20-1; TCRdb selects TRBD2, and the lack of DNA leaves this call unchecked. This CDR3 is 12 amino acids long. Germline-derived CDR1 and CDR2 are DFQATT and SNEGSKA (reference sequence).

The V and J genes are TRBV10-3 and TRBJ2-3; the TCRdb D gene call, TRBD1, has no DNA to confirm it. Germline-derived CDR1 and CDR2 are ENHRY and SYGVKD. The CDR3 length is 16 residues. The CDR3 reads CAISEVTALRADTQYF.